This entry concerns a single T cell receptor beta chain. As handled by the study authors: A per-sample median of roughly 96,000 TCRs was observed, with a range of 23,224 to 690,600. TCRdb re-analysed the RACE reads in MiXCR, keeping a single row per CDR3 protein. The V and J calls, along with clone size, are taken from TCRdb and not from the paper's own processing. Of roughly 200,000 distinct CDR3 sequences listed, 20% to 25% are singletons. The record originates from a study of human T cells and chemical hapten exposure. Study-wide context: Patch tests of 0.01% DPC on the upper back were read at 6 days.

V was pared by 0 bases and J by 5 bases, with 20 bases between. The CDR3 is 17 amino acids. CDR1 and CDR2 from the germline V gene are ENHRY and SYGVKD. Time point noted: patch test 1, 2 weeks after DPC sensitization. The treatment: therapeutic diphenylcyclopropenone sensitization with weekly scalp DPC. The sequence was collected from a woman aged 50 to 60 with alopecia areata. Some clones in this sample may be carry-over from other donors' samples. Source: whole blood, taken in connection with sensitization to the hapten diphenylcyclopropenone (DPC). This chain connects TRBV10-3 to TRBJ2-7, with a weak D call TRBD2 (5 bases). The CDR3, as DNA: TGTGCCATCAGTGAGTCTACGATTAGGGTCATTAGCGACGAGCAGTACTTC. Amino acid sequence: CAISESTIRVISDEQYF.